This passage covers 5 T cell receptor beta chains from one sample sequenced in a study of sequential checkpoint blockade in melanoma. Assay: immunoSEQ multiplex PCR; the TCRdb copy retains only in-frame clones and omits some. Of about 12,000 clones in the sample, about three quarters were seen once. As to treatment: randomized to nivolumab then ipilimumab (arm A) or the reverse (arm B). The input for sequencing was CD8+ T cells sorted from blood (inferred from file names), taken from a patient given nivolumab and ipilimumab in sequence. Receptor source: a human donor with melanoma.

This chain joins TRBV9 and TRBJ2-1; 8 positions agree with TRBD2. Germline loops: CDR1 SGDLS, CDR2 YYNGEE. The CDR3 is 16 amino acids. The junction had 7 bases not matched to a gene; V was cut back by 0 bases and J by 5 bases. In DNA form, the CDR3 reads TGTGCCAGCAGCGTAGCCGTTCTAGCGGGCAACAATGAGCAGTTCTTC. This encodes CASSVAVLAGNNEQFF.

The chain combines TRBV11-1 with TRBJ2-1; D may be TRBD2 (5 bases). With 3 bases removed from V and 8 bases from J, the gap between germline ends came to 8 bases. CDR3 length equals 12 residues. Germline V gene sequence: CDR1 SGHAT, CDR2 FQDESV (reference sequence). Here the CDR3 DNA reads TGTGCCAGCAGCTTCGGAGCGGATGAGCAGTTCTTC. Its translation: CASSFGADEQFF.

CDR3 DNA sequence: TGTGCCAGCAGCTATGGGACACACTATGGCTACACCTTC. It is translated as CASSYGTHYGYTF. The chain is built from TRBV11-1 and TRBJ1-2; D is perhaps TRBD1 (6 bases). CDR3 size: 13 residues. V dropped 4 bases and J dropped 3 bases, with 9 bases sitting between them. Germline V gene lookup returns CDR1 SGHAT and CDR2 FQDESV (reference sequence).

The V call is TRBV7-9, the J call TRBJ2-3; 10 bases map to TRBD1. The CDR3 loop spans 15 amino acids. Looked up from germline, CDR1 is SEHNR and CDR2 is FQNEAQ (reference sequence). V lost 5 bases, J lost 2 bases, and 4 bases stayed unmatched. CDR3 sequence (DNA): TGTGCCAGCAGCCCCGGGACAGGGGACACAGATACGCAGTATTTT. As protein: CASSPGTGDTDTQYF.

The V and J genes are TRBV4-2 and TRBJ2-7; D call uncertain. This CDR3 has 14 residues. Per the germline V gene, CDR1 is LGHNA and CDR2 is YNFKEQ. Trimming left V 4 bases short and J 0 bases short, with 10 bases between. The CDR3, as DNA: TGTGCCAGCAGCCGCCCCGGTGACTCCTACGAGCAGTACTTC. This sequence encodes CASSRPGDSYEQYF.